This T cell receptor (beta chain) was sequenced in a study of STAT3 mutations in large granular lymphocyte leukemia. Whole-study results and caveats: At least one immunodominant TCR beta clonotype appeared in every T-cell large granular lymphocyte leukemia patient. In about 30% of the 18 patients, new TCR clonotypes emerged after therapy.

The V gene lost 10 bases and the J gene lost 3 bases, with 15 bases spanning the gap. Germline lookup yields CDR1 MNHEY and CDR2 SMNVEV (reference sequence). This CDR3 comprises 13 residues. The data were produced by immunoSEQ multiplex PCR, yet TCRdb's version contains in-frame clones alone and is incomplete. The sample consists of tens of thousands of clones, roughly 84% of them appearing once. Turning to this clone: Its antigen remains unidentified.

The TCR sequence derives from a human donor with T large granular lymphocyte leukemia. Some clones in this sample may be carry-over from other donors' samples. This chain connects TRBV27 to TRBJ1-1, with a tentative D call TRBD1 (6 bases). Sequencing was performed on PBMCs. The CDR3 DNA reads TGTGCCACCCGAGACAGGTTGGACACTGAAGCTTTCTTT. Translating gives CATRDRLDTEAFF.